This TCR beta chain was captured in a study of blood T cell repertoires in COVID-19. Study as a whole: From T cells, B-cell-depleted T cells, or PBMCs came the material, which was cDNA or gDNA.

TCRdb's copy holds only in-frame clones and misses some; the assay was immunoSEQ multiplex PCR. Of about 43,000 clones in the sample, roughly 80% were seen once. The germline V and J ends were trimmed by 2 bases and 7 bases, with 15 bases remaining between them. Germline V gene sequence: CDR1 SGHNT, CDR2 YYREEE (reference sequence). This CDR3 is 15 amino acids long. This chain joins TRBV5-4 and TRBJ2-2, with D unresolved. Material for sequencing was peripheral blood. The clonotype originates from a woman in her sixties or seventies with acute or convalescent COVID-19. The CDR3 spells CASSLISPRDGELFF. The CDR3, as DNA: TGTGCCAGCAGCTTAATATCCCCGCGTGACGGGGAGCTGTTTTTT.